These T cell receptor beta chains were read from a single sample in a study of breast tumors, draining lymph nodes, adjacent tissues. Each CDR3 protein gets one entry after TCRdb re-called the multiplex PCR reads with MiXCR. The data hold around 70,000 distinct CDR3 sequences, with around 43% observed a single time. Sequences were obtained from breast tumor tissue. Source of these receptors: a female donor with breast cancer. Some clones in this sample may be carry-over from other donors' samples. Each CDR3 is given with its conserved first and last residue. Each record gives: D gene, clone size, V gene, J gene, CDR3 DNA, CDR3 protein. A D gene is named only where the DNA matches it firmly. Size values are once, few and many counts, or a class for expanded clones, and some rows have none.

D: TRBD1; size: -; V: TRBV15; J: TRBJ2-2; DNA: TGTGCCACCAGCAGATATGGACAGGGGGCGGACACCGGGGAGCTGTTTTTT; CDR3: CATSRYGQGADTGELFF
D: -; size: -; V: TRBV2; J: TRBJ1-6; DNA: TGTGCCAGCGAAACGTGGGGGAGGGGGTCACCCCTCCACTTT; CDR3: CASETWGRGSPLHF
D: TRBD1; size: -; V: TRBV25-1; J: TRBJ2-7; DNA: TGTGCCAGCAGTAAAGGGGGCCACTCCTACGAGCAGTACTTC; CDR3: CASSKGGHSYEQYF
D: -; size: many; V: TRBV30; J: TRBJ2-6; DNA: TGTGCCTGGAGAAGGACTGGGGCCAACGTCCTGACTTTC; CDR3: CAWRRTGANVLTF
D: TRBD1; size: -; V: TRBV20-1; J: TRBJ1-2; DNA: TGCAGTGCTATTCACAGGGGGCTGGGCTACGGCTACACCTTC; CDR3: CSAIHRGLGYGYTF
D: -; size: many; V: TRBV20-1; J: TRBJ1-3; DNA: TGCAGTGCTGTACAGCCTTCCTCTGGAAACACCATATATTTT; CDR3: CSAVQPSSGNTIYF
D: -; size: few; V: TRBV12-3/TRBV12-4; J: TRBJ1-1; DNA: TGTGCCAGCAGAACGACGGGAGGGGACACTGAAGCTTTCTTT; CDR3: CASRTTGGDTEAFF
D: TRBD2; size: many; V: TRBV27; J: TRBJ2-7; DNA: TGTGCCAGCGGTTCGGCGGGGGGAAGGATCTACGAGCAGTACTTC; CDR3: CASGSAGGRIYEQYF
D: -; size: many; V: TRBV7-2; J: TRBJ1-2; DNA: TGTGCCAGCAGTCCCGGGGGCTATGGCTACACCTTC; CDR3: CASSPGGYGYTF
D: -; size: once; V: TRBV20-1; J: TRBJ2-5; DNA: TGCAGTGCTTGGAGGGGAAAGACCCAGTACTTC; CDR3: CSAWRGKTQYF
D: -; size: many; V: TRBV12-3/TRBV12-4; J: TRBJ1-2; DNA: TGTGCCAGCAGTTTAAGGCCTACAAGGGACAAAGGCTACACCTTC; CDR3: CASSLRPTRDKGYTF
D: TRBD2; size: -; V: TRBV27; J: TRBJ2-7; DNA: TGTGCCAGCAGTTTAAGGACTAGCGGGAGGACCGAGCAGTACTTC; CDR3: CASSLRTSGRTEQYF
D: -; size: many; V: TRBV7-2; J: TRBJ2-7; DNA: TGTGCCAGCAGCTTAGGGGACATCCCTTGGAGCTCCTACGAGCAGTACTTC; CDR3: CASSLGDIPWSSYEQYF
D: -; size: many; V: TRBV7-2; J: TRBJ2-7; DNA: TGTGCCAGCAGCAAAAACGGGGTTCCCTACGAGCAGTACTTC; CDR3: CASSKNGVPYEQYF
D: TRBD1; size: -; V: TRBV7-2; J: TRBJ1-6; DNA: TGTGCCAGCAGCTCCAGACAGGGGGATTCACCCCTCCACTTT; CDR3: CASSSRQGDSPLHF